This T cell receptor beta chain was observed in a study of spatial heterogeneity in lung cancer. All TCR cDNA molecules were individually tagged with a unique molecular identifier. TCRdb re-called the 5' RACE reads through MiXCR, storing one row per CDR3 protein. This table has around 2,700 distinct CDR3 sequences, roughly 5% appearing once. Time point reported: sample taken at primary tumor resection. Study-wide points: Tumoral mutation counts were tracked by counts of expanded intratumoral alpha and beta TCRs.

Deletions cut 7 bases from V and 5 bases from J, with 12 bases between. The germline V gene encodes CDR1 SGHRS and CDR2 YFSETQ. This CDR3 comprises 13 residues. This clonotype is classed as medium-sized. Its antigen remains unknown. Sequenced material: lung tumor tissue, taken at surgery. The TCR was taken from a male donor with early-stage non-small cell lung cancer. The rearrangement joins TRBV5-1 to TRBJ2-2, with a tentative D call TRBD1 (5 bases). The CDR3: CASQKDITGELFF. Here the CDR3 DNA reads TGCGCCAGCCAGAAGGACATTACCGGGGAGCTGTTTTTT.